These 18 T cell receptor beta chains were sequenced from one sample in a study of blood T cell repertoires in COVID-19. The method was immunoSEQ multiplex PCR; TCRdb's version includes in-frame clones alone and lacks a portion of them. The sample comprises about 140,000 clones, around 78% of which are singletons, and approximately 2% rests with the top ten. Sequenced sample: peripheral blood. The receptors derive from a woman aged 60-75 years with acute or convalescent COVID-19.

The chain joins TRBV9 to TRBJ2-1; possible D gene TRBD1, 5 bases. The CDR3 loop spans 14 amino acids. The germline gives CDR1 SGDLS, CDR2 YYNGEE. Trimming cost V 0 bases and J 6 bases, with 10 bases left between them. DNA of the CDR3: TGTGCCAGCAGCGTAGGGGGCGGCACCAATGAGCAGTTCTTC. Protein sequence: CASSVGGGTNEQFF.

This rearrangement joins TRBV19 to TRBJ2-2; D not certain. This CDR3 spans 12 amino acids. From germline, CDR1 is LNHDA and CDR2 SQIVND (reference sequence). V was shortened by 3 bases and J by 7 bases, with 6 bases between the two germline ends. CDR3 DNA sequence: TGTGCCAGTAGTATGTTCAGCGGGGAGCTGTTTTTT. Translating it yields CASSMFSGELFF.

The J gene is TRBJ1-6, the V gene TRBV18; possible D gene TRBD1, 5 bases. Germline CDR1 KGHSH, CDR2 LQKENI. V lost 6 bases and J lost 5, with 14 bases in between. The CDR3 runs 15 residues. The CDR3 loop is CASSLLPTDNSPLHF. The CDR3 DNA reads TGTGCCAGCTCCCTTCTCCCGACAGATAATTCACCCCTCCACTTT.

This chain uses TRBV18 with TRBJ2-7; 13 nucleotides align to TRBD2. V was pared by 3 bases and J by 6 bases, with 2 bases of the junction left unmatched. Germline assignment: CDR1 KGHSH and CDR2 LQKENI. The CDR3 contains 14 residues. CDR3 protein: CASSPGTSGAEQYF. CDR3 coding DNA: TGTGCCAGCTCACCCGGGACTAGCGGGGCCGAGCAGTACTTC. The whole variable domain, remainder taken from reference TRBV18 and TRBJ2-7, is NAGVMQNPRHLVRRRGQEARLRCSPMKGHSHVYWYRQLPEEGLKFMVYLQKENIIDESGMPKERFSAEFPKEGPSILRIQQVVRGDSAAYFCASSPGTSGAEQYFGPGTRLTVT.

V usage is TRBV14 and J usage is TRBJ1-1; no clear D gene. CDR3 length equals 16 residues. V gave up 2 bases and J gave up 2 bases, with 15 bases separating them. Germline-derived CDR1 and CDR2 are SGHDN and FVKESK. The CDR3 loop is CASSQLAAFFNTEAFF. The CDR3 DNA sequence: TGTGCCAGCAGCCAACTCGCAGCGTTTTTCAACACTGAAGCTTTCTTT. Drawing the rest from reference TRBV14 and TRBJ1-1, the complete variable domain is EAGVTQFPSHSVIEKGQTVTLRCDPISGHDNLYWYRRVMGKEIKFLLHFVKESKQDESGMPNNRFLAERTGGTYSTLKVQPAELEDSGVYFCASSQLAAFFNTEAFFGQGTRLTVV.

The chain carries TRBV3-1 (or the pseudogene TRBV3-2) and TRBJ2-7, with a possible D match to TRBD1 (6 bases). CDR1 LGHDT and CDR2 YNNKEL come from the germline V gene (reference sequence). The CDR3 extends over 15 amino acids. V gave up 0 bases and J gave up 3 bases, with 12 bases separating them. CDR3 residues: CASSQDHRAGYEQYF. CDR3 nucleotides: TGTGCCAGCAGCCAAGATCACAGGGCGGGCTACGAGCAGTACTTC.

The J gene is TRBJ2-3, the V gene TRBV2, with 7 bases that match TRBD2. The CDR3 loop spans 16 amino acids. The trim removed 5 bases at V and 0 bases at J, leaving 8 bases unmatched. Germline-derived CDR1 and CDR2 are SNHLY and FYNNEI. CDR3 nucleotides: TGTGCCAGCAGTTATCTAGCGGCAACTAGCACAGATACGCAGTATTTT. Protein product: CASSYLAATSTDTQYF.

The CDR3 DNA follows: TGCAGTGCTAGTGCGGGGGGGACCGGGGAGCTGTTTTTT. It yields the protein CSASAGGTGELFF. The rearrangement joins TRBV20-1 to TRBJ2-2; 9 bases are shared with TRBD2. The CDR3 has 13 residues. Germline V gives CDR1 DFQATT, CDR2 SNEGSKA (reference sequence). V shed 3 bases and J 5 bases; nucleotides not matched to a gene: 1.

V gene TRBV5-6 combines with J gene TRBJ1-2; D unresolved. The germline V and J ends were trimmed by 5 bases and 7 bases, with 15 bases remaining between them. The germline gives CDR1 SGHDT, CDR2 YYEEEE. The CDR3 is made up of 13 amino acids. The CDR3 region has the DNA TGTGCCAGCAGGACTCGAAGTTACGGTGGCTACACCTTC. Translation: CASRTRSYGGYTF.

A single count supports this clone. This sequence joins TRBV7-2 and TRBJ2-2, with 9 nucleotides matching TRBD1. This CDR3 contains 15 residues. Germline V gives CDR1 SGHTA, CDR2 FQGNSA. V was clipped by 5 bases and J by 6 bases; unmatched bases: 7. This chain's CDR3 is CASSPGTGFSGELFF. The CDR3 DNA reads as TGTGCCAGCAGCCCCGGGACAGGGTTCTCCGGGGAGCTGTTTTTT.

The chain uses TRBV28 and TRBJ1-1; TRBD1 is a possible D gene (6 bases). Germline-derived CDR1 and CDR2 are MDHEN and SYDVKM. V gave up 3 bases and J gave up 6 bases, with 11 bases separating them. The CDR3 loop spans 13 amino acids. The CDR3 DNA is TGTGCCAGCAGTTTTCCAGGGGCTCCTGAAGCTTTCTTT. Translated: CASSFPGAPEAFF.

Comment on this clone: A read error may account for a junction end that differs from germline. The V and J genes are TRBV28 and TRBJ1-5, with 10 bases that match TRBD1. Germline loops: CDR1 MDHEN, CDR2 SYDVKM. There are 12 residues in the CDR3. DNA for the CDR3: TGTGCCAGCAGTTACCGACAGGGGGCTCGAACTTTT. Its protein is CASSYRQGARTF.

The chain uses TRBV7-9 and TRBJ2-7, with 10 bases aligning to TRBD2. Germline loops: CDR1 SEHNR, CDR2 FQNEAQ (reference sequence). V was pared by 10 bases and J by 0 bases, with 15 bases of the junction left unmatched. This CDR3 is 17 amino acids long. The CDR3 region is CATTPRLAGVSSYEQYF. The CDR3 coding sequence is TGTGCCACCACCCCCCGGCTAGCGGGAGTGAGCTCCTACGAGCAGTACTTC. Full variable domain (rest looked up from reference TRBV7-9 and TRBJ2-7): DTGVSQNPRHKITKRGQNVTFRCDPISEHNRLYWYRQTLGQGPEFLTYFQNEAQLEKSRLLSDRFSAERPKGSFSTLEIQRTEQGDSAMYLCATTPRLAGVSSYEQYFGPGTRLTVT.

V and J are TRBV11-1 and TRBJ2-5; D unclear. Trimming removed 5 bases at V and 4 bases at J, with 14 bases between. The length of the CDR3 is 14 residues. Germline V lookup: CDR1 SGHAT, CDR2 FQDESV (reference sequence). This CDR3 is CASSPKPGPETQYF. The CDR3 nucleotides are TGTGCCAGCAGCCCTAAGCCAGGTCCAGAGACCCAGTACTTC.

This clone occurred once. This chain links TRBV6-5 with TRBJ1-5, with 8 bases identical to TRBD1. The CDR3 loop spans 13 amino acids. J gave up 7 bases and V 4 bases, and 3 bases lay outside the gene matches. Germline V lookup: CDR1 MNHEY, CDR2 SVGAGI. CDR3 coding DNA: TGTGCCAGCAGTTTAGACAGGGGCCAGCCCCAGCATTTT. Translation gives CASSLDRGQPQHF.

The CDR3 coding sequence is TGTGCCAGCAGCTCACTAGCGGAAGAGACCCAGTACTTC. This sequence encodes CASSSLAEETQYF. The V and J genes are TRBV7-6 and TRBJ2-5; 8 bases agree with TRBD2. The V gene end was trimmed by 4 bases and the J gene end by 3 bases; junction bases not matched to a gene: 1. The CDR3 extends over 13 amino acids. Germline CDR1 and CDR2: SGHVS and FNYEAQ.

CDR3 DNA sequence: TGTGCCAGCAGCCCCTCGAGGGAGACCCAGTACTTC. Translated: CASSPSRETQYF. The chain uses TRBV12-3 or TRBV12-4 and TRBJ2-5; D ambiguous. Deletions cut 6 bases from V and 5 bases from J, with 10 bases between. The CDR3 has 12 amino acids.

The CDR3 bases are TGTGCCAGCAGTCTCCAACTAGGGAGGCAGTATTTT. This gives the protein CASSLQLGRQYF. V and J are TRBV28 and TRBJ2-3, with a possible D match to TRBD2 (5 bases). Germline CDR1 is MDHEN and CDR2 is SYDVKM. The CDR3 is 12 amino acids. V was trimmed by 5 bases and J by 11 bases, leaving 14 bases between them.